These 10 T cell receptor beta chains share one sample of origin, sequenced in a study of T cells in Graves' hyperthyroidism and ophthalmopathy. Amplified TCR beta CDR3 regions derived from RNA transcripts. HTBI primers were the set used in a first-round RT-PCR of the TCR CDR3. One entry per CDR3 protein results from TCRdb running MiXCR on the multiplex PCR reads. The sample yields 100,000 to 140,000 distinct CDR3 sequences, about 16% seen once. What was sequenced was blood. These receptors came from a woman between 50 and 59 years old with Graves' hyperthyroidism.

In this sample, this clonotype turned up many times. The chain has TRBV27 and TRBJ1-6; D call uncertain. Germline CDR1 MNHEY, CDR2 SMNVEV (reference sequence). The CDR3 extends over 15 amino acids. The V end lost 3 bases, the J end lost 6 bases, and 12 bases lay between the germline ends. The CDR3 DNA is TGTGCCAGCAGTTTCGTAGGCAAGGGTAATTCACCCCTCCACTTT. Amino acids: CASSFVGKGNSPLHF.

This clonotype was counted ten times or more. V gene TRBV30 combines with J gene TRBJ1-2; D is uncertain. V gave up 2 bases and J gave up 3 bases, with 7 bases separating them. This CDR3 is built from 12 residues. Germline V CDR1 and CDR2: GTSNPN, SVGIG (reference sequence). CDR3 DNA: TGTGCCTGGAGTCTCGTGCACTATGGCTACACCTTC. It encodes CAWSLVHYGYTF.

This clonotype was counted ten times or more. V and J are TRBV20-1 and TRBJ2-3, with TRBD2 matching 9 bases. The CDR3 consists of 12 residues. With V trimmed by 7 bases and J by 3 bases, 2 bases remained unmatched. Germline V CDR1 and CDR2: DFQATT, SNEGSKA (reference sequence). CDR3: CSVAGVTDTQYF. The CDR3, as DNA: TGCAGTGTAGCGGGAGTTACAGATACGCAGTATTTT.

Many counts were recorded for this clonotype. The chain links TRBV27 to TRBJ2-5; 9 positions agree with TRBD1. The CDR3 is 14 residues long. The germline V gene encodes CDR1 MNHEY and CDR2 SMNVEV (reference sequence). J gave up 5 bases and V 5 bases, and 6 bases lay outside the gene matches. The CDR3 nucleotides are TGTGCCAGCAGTACCGGGACAGGGTGGGAGACCCAGTACTTC. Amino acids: CASSTGTGWETQYF.

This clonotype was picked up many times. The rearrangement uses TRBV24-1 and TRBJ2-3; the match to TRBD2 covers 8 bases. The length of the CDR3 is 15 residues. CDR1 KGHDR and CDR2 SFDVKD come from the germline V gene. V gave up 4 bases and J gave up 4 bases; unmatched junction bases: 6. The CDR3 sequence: CATSDPPGLADTQYF. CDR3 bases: TGTGCCACCAGTGACCCTCCGGGACTAGCAGATACGCAGTATTTT.

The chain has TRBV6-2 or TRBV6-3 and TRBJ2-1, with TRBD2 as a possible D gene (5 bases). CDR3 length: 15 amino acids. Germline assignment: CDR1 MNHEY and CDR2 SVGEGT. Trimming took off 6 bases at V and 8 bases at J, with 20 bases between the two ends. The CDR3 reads CASRYAQFGGDEQFF. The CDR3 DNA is TGTGCCAGCAGATACGCTCAGTTTGGAGGCGATGAGCAGTTCTTC.

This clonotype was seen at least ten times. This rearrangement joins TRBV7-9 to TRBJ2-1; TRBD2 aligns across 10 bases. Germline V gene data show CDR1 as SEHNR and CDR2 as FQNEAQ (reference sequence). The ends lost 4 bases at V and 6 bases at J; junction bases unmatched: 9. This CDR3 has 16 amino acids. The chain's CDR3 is CASSSPSGRERNEQFF. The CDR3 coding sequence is TGTGCCAGCAGCTCCCCGAGCGGGAGGGAGCGCAATGAGCAGTTCTTC.

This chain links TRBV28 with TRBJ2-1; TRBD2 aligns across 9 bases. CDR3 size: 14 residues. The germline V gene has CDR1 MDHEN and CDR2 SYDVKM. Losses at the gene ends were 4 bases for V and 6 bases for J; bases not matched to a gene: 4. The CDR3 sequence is CASSSRLAVNEQFF. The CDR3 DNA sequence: TGTGCCAGCAGTTCACGACTAGCGGTCAATGAGCAGTTCTTC.

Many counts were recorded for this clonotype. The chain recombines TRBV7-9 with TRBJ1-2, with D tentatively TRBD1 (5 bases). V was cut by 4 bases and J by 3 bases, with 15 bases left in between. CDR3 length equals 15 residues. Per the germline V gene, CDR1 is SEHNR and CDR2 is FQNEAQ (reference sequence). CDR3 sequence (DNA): TGTGCCAGCAGCTCAGGGACCACGGTTCACTATGGCTACACCTTC. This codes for CASSSGTTVHYGYTF.

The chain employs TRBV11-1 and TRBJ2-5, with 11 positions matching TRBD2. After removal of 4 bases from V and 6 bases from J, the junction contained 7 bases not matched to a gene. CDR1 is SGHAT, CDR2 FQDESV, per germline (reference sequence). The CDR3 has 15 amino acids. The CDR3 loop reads CASSYGLAGEKTQYF. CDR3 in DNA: TGTGCCAGCAGCTACGGACTAGCGGGCGAAAAGACCCAGTACTTC.